This TCR beta chain appears in the sequencing data of a study of blood T cell repertoires in COVID-19. Only in-frame clones appear in the TCRdb table, and some are missing; sequencing was by immunoSEQ multiplex PCR. The data show some 200,000 clones, around 87% seen once. CDR3 length: 13 amino acids. Trimming shortened V by 4 bases and J by 3 bases, and 9 bases separated the two germline ends. Germline assignment: CDR1 MNHEY and CDR2 SMNVEV (reference sequence). The specimen sequenced was peripheral blood. The rearrangement links TRBV27 to TRBJ1-1; possibly TRBD1 for D (5 bases). The receptor was isolated from a man aged 35 to 55 with active or convalescent COVID-19. The DNA for the CDR3 is TGTGCCAGCAGTTGGGGGGTTGACACTGAAGCTTTCTTT. As protein: CASSWGVDTEAFF.